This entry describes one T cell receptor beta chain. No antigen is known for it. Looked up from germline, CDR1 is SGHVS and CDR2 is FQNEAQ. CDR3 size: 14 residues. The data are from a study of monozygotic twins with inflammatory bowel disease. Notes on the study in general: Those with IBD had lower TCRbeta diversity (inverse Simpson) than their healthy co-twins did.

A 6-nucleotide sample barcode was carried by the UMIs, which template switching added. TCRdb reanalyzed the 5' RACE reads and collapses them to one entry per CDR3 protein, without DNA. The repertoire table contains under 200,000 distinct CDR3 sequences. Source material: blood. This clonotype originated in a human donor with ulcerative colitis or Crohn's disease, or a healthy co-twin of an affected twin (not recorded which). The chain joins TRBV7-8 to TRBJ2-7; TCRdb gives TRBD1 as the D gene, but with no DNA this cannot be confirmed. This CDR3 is CASSLTDRAYEQYF.